This T cell receptor (beta chain) was documented in a study of response to subunit inactivated influenza vaccine. MiXCR, applied by TCRdb to the RT-PCR reads, yields one record per CDR3 protein. The sample holds 800,000 to 1,000,000 distinct CDR3 sequences, about 20% seen once. Whole-study findings and limits: The authors suggested that few new T cells are recruited per seasonal influenza vaccination.

Between the trimmed V and J ends, which lost 5 bases and 8 bases, there was a span of 10 bases. Germline loops: CDR1 SGHVS, CDR2 FNYEAQ. The CDR3 runs to 12 residues. This clonotype was detected a few times. Its antigen is as yet unknown. The source is a man in his fifties who received an inactivated influenza vaccine. The chain combines TRBV7-6 with TRBJ2-1; perhaps D is TRBD1 or TRBD2 (5 bases each). The starting material was PBMCs from blood, obtained approximately 5 days after vaccination. In DNA, the CDR3 is TGTGCCAGCAGCATCAGGGACCATGAGCAGTTCTTC. Amino acids: CASSIRDHEQFF.